This is a list of T cell receptor beta chains from one sample in a study of T cell responses to AZD1222 COVID-19 vaccine. Repertoires were generated with immunoSEQ multiplex PCR, while TCRdb's copy carries only in-frame clones and drops some. The sample records more than 95,000 clones, about nine tenths being singletons. The specimen was peripheral blood, collected on day 0 of AZD1222 vaccination. These receptors were obtained from an adult in good health. The CDR3 runs from the conserved cysteine through the conserved F or W. The D gene is left open where the match is weak. Rows may omit the clone size; those that give it use once, few, many or a size class.

abundance	j_gene	d_gene	v_gene	CDR3nt	CDR3aa
once	TRBJ2-7	-	TRBV4-1	TGCGCCAGCAGCCAGACTGCTTCCTACGAGCAGTACTTC	CASSQTASYEQYF
-	TRBJ2-3	-	TRBV29-1	TGCAGCGGGCAGGGGACGAACCCGGCAGATACGCAGTATTTT	CSGQGTNPADTQYF
-	TRBJ1-6	-	TRBV14	TGTGCCAGCAGCCTGACAGAGAATAATTCACCCCTCCACTTT	CASSLTENNSPLHF
few	TRBJ2-1	TRBD2	TRBV18	TGTGCCAGCTCACCGAAGCTAGCGGGGGGCTACAATGAGCAGTTCTTC	CASSPKLAGGYNEQFF
once	TRBJ1-1	-	TRBV11-2	TGTGCCAGCAGCTTGAGAAGACTGGACACTGAAGCTTTCTTT	CASSLRRLDTEAFF
-	TRBJ2-1	-	TRBV21-1	TGTGCCAGCAGCAAAGCGACTAGCCGAAAAGGTAATGAGCAGTTCTTC	CASSKATSRKGNEQFF
-	TRBJ2-6	-	TRBV24-1	TGTGCCACCAGTGATTCGAAGGGGGGGACAGGCTTCTCTGGGGCCAACGTCCTGACTTTC	CATSDSKGGTGFSGANVLTF
-	TRBJ1-1	TRBD1	TRBV29-1	TGCAGCGTTGCCACAGGGGCTAACACTGAAGCTTTCTTT	CSVATGANTEAFF
-	TRBJ2-2	-	TRBV7-9	TGTGCCAGCAGCTTACTAGCGCGAGGGGCCGGGGAGCTGTTTTTT	CASSLLARGAGELFF
-	TRBJ1-3	TRBD1	TRBV3-1/TRBV3-2	TGTGCCAGCAGCCAAGTCTTAGGGACAGGGATCTCTGGAAACACCATATATTTT	CASSQVLGTGISGNTIYF
-	TRBJ2-1	-	TRBV7-9	TGTGCCAGCAGCAAACTGTTCCGCGTTGGCAGGTCCTGGGATGAGCAGTTCTTC	CASSKLFRVGRSWDEQFF
few	TRBJ1-2	TRBD1	TRBV2	TGTGCCAGCAGAGCTACAGGGGGTGAGGGCTATGGCTACACCTTC	CASRATGGEGYGYTF
-	TRBJ2-2	TRBD2	TRBV6-5	TGTGCCAGCAGTTCACTAGCGGGAGGCGGGGAGCTGTTTTTT	CASSSLAGGGELFF
-	TRBJ2-7	-	TRBV7-8	TGTGCCAGCAGCTTAAGGGGGGGAGGGCCGTACTCCTACGAGCAGTACTTC	CASSLRGGGPYSYEQYF
-	TRBJ1-5	-	TRBV4-3	TGCGCCAGCAGCCAACAGGTCGGCAATCAGCCCCAGCATTTT	CASSQQVGNQPQHF
-	TRBJ1-5	-	TRBV19	TGTGCCAGTAGTATGGGAGGGACTGGAGGCAATCAGCCCCAGCATTTT	CASSMGGTGGNQPQHF
-	TRBJ1-1	-	TRBV18	TGTGCCAGCTCTGGGGGAGGAGGCACTGAAGCTTTCTTT	CASSGGGGTEAFF
-	TRBJ2-3	-	TRBV24-1	TGTGCCACCAGTGACTCGGACCCGGGGCGTAGAGATACGCAGTATTTT	CATSDSDPGRRDTQYF
-	TRBJ2-3	TRBD2	TRBV5-4	TGTGCCAGCAGCTGGGCGGGACTAGATAGCACAGATACGCAGTATTTT	CASSWAGLDSTDTQYF
-	TRBJ1-4	-	TRBV11-2	TGTGCCAGCAGCTCACGATTAGGGACGGGTAATGAAAAACTGTTTTTT	CASSSRLGTGNEKLFF
-	TRBJ2-2	-	TRBV9	TGTGCCAGCAGCGGCACCAGCGCCGGGGAGCTGTTTTTT	CASSGTSAGELFF
-	TRBJ1-2	-	TRBV18	TGTGCCAGCTCACAACAGGACTTAACAAACGATGGCTACACCTTC	CASSQQDLTNDGYTF
-	TRBJ1-1	-	TRBV7-8	TGTGCCAGCAGCTTAGCGACAGAAGCTTTCTTT	CASSLATEAFF
once	TRBJ2-6	-	TRBV6-2/TRBV6-3	TGTGCCAGCAGTGCCTCAGGCTCTGGGGCCAACGTCCTGACTTTC	CASSASGSGANVLTF
once	TRBJ2-7	-	TRBV19	TGTGCCAGTAGTATACGTCGGGCCTCCACCTACGAGCAGTACTTC	CASSIRRASTYEQYF
-	TRBJ2-7	TRBD1	TRBV14	TGTGCCAGCAGCCGGGGACAGGGGTTCGAGCAGTACTTC	CASSRGQGFEQYF
-	TRBJ2-7	TRBD2	TRBV7-2	TGTGCCAGCAGCATCGGGACTAGTCTCCTTTACGAGCAGTACTTC	CASSIGTSLLYEQYF
-	TRBJ2-1	TRBD2	TRBV5-6	TGTGCCAGCAGCTTGGCCCGGCTAGCGGACCGGTGGAATGAGCAGTTCTTC	CASSLARLADRWNEQFF
-	TRBJ2-3	TRBD2	TRBV29-1	TGCAGCGTTGACGGGAGGGGGGTAACAGATACGCAGTATTTT	CSVDGRGVTDTQYF
once	TRBJ2-1	-	TRBV6-5	TGTGCCAGCAGTTACAGGCGGGGCGAGTACAATGAGCAGTTCTTC	CASSYRRGEYNEQFF
-	TRBJ1-1	-	TRBV29-1	TGCAGCGCCGCGGGGACCTTGAACACTGAAGCTTTCTTT	CSAAGTLNTEAFF
-	TRBJ1-2	TRBD1	TRBV28	TGTGCCAGCAGGCAGGGGACAGGTAGCGGCTACACCTTC	CASRQGTGSGYTF